This T cell receptor beta chain was identified in a study of blood T cell repertoires in COVID-19. Of note for this clone: This sample also contains other DNA sequences that code for the same CDR3.

Sequencing was performed with immunoSEQ multiplex PCR; in TCRdb, only in-frame clones are kept and a portion is missing. The table shows around 290,000 clones, with about 89% occurring only once. Trimming removed 5 bases from V and 3 bases from J; junction bases left unmatched: 3. Germline CDR1 reads LNHDA; CDR2 reads SQIVND (reference sequence). The CDR3 is made up of 13 amino acids. The sample consisted of peripheral blood. The chain links TRBV19 to TRBJ1-1; 7 positions match TRBD1. The TCR originated in a woman between 50 and 59 years old who had recovered from COVID-19. CDR3 nucleotide sequence: TGTGCCAGTAGTCGACAGGGAGACACTGAAGCTTTCTTT. This sequence encodes CASSRQGDTEAFF.